The rows below give T cell receptor beta chains drawn from one sample of a study of shared clonotypes between healthy human individuals. Clones were read by immunoSEQ multiplex PCR, and TCRdb kept only the in-frame ones, dropping some. The table shows around 940,000 clones, with approximately 76% occurring only once. The sample consisted of memory CD4+ T cells sorted from blood. The receptors here all came from a man aged 18 to 30 in good health. Each CDR3 is given with its conserved first and last residue. The D gene is left open where the match is weak. Where a row states a size, it is once, few, many or the class of an expanded clone; other rows omit it.

>-|TRBJ1-5|-|TRBV4-1
CASSQDRADNQPQHF
TGCGCCAGCAGCCAAGATCGGGCAGACAATCAGCCCCAGCATTTT
>-|TRBJ1-6|-|TRBV30
CAWSVQDGGNSPLHF
TGTGCCTGGAGTGTACAGGACGGAGGGAATTCACCCCTCCACTTT
>-|TRBJ1-5|-|TRBV7-2
CASSPGGRTQHF
TGTGCCAGCAGCCCAGGCGGGAGGACCCAGCATTTT
>-|TRBJ1-3|-|TRBV12-5
CASGSPAGAGNTIYF
TGTGCTAGTGGTTCACCGGCAGGGGCTGGAAACACCATATATTTT
>-|TRBJ1-1|TRBD1|TRBV5-4
CASSFDRVGTEAFF
TGTGCCAGCAGCTTTGACAGGGTGGGCACTGAAGCTTTCTTT
>-|TRBJ1-6|-|TRBV11-2
CASSLGGPNSPLHF
TGTGCCAGCAGCTTAGGAGGGCCCAATTCACCCCTCCACTTT
>-|TRBJ2-1|TRBD2|TRBV11-2
CASRTGRGEAYNEQFF
TGTGCCAGCAGGACCGGCCGGGGGGAAGCCTACAATGAGCAGTTCTTC
>-|TRBJ2-3|TRBD2|TRBV5-1
CASSLAKGAGGEQSTDTQYF
TGCGCCAGCAGCTTGGCCAAGGGAGCGGGAGGGGAACAGAGCACAGATACGCAGTATTTT
>-|TRBJ2-5|-|TRBV7-8
CASSQGYQETQYF
TGTGCCAGCAGCCAAGGTTACCAAGAGACCCAGTACTTC
>-|TRBJ2-7|-|TRBV19
CASSIGDDQDEQYF
TGTGCCAGTAGTATCGGGGACGATCAGGACGAGCAGTACTTC
>few|TRBJ1-3|-|TRBV18
CASSLSGLGNTIYF
TGTGCCAGCTCACTTTCGGGCCTTGGAAACACCATATATTTT
>-|TRBJ2-7|TRBD1|TRBV23-1
CASSQPWTGHEQYF
TGCGCCAGCAGTCAGCCCTGGACAGGGCACGAGCAGTACTTC
>-|TRBJ2-2|-|TRBV15
CATSRASSNTGELFF
TGTGCCACCAGCAGAGCCTCAAGCAACACCGGGGAGCTGTTTTTT
>-|TRBJ1-2|-|TRBV28
CASSLLTEHYGYTF
TGTGCCAGCAGTTTATTGACAGAGCACTATGGCTACACCTTC
>-|TRBJ1-1|-|TRBV6-1
CASSRDTLNTEAFF
TGTGCCAGCAGTAGGGACACCTTGAACACTGAAGCTTTCTTT
>once|TRBJ2-4|-|TRBV2
CASSESRGRAKNIQYF
TGTGCCAGCAGTGAATCCCGGGGCCGAGCCAAAAACATTCAGTACTTC
>many|TRBJ2-7|-|TRBV5-6
CASNYDRQFPYEQYF
TGTGCCAGCAACTATGATAGACAGTTTCCCTACGAGCAGTACTTC
>-|TRBJ2-2|-|TRBV28
CASSLGGSILGGELFF
TGTGCCAGCAGTTTAGGGGGGTCTATTCTGGGCGGGGAGCTGTTTTTT
>-|TRBJ1-1|-|TRBV28
CASTLTLPTEAFF
TGTGCCAGCACCCTTACGCTCCCCACTGAAGCTTTCTTT
>-|TRBJ2-1|-|TRBV20-1
CSAKGDEQFF
TGCAGTGCCAAGGGGGATGAGCAGTTCTTC
>-|TRBJ1-3|-|TRBV18
CASSPQGNTGNTIYF
TGTGCCAGCTCACCTCAGGGTAACACTGGAAACACCATATATTTT
>-|TRBJ1-4|-|TRBV19
CASSPQGSGEKLFF
TGTGCCAGTAGCCCACAGGGATCAGGTGAAAAACTGTTTTTT
>-|TRBJ1-6|TRBD1|TRBV28
CASSLGTGGNSPLHF
TGTGCCAGCAGTTTAGGGACAGGGGGAAATTCACCCCTCCACTTT
>-|TRBJ2-5|-|TRBV29-1
CSVNENPTQYF
TGCAGCGTTAACGAGAATCCGACCCAGTACTTC
>-|TRBJ1-5|-|TRBV19
CASSASRGTFNQPQHF
TGTGCCAGTAGTGCCTCCCGAGGGACCTTCAATCAGCCCCAGCATTTT
>-|TRBJ2-7|-|TRBV9
CASSATSSAYEQYF
TGTGCCAGCAGCGCAACTAGCTCGGCCTACGAGCAGTACTTC
>-|TRBJ2-1|-|TRBV10-1
CASSESSRNEQFF
TGCGCCAGCAGTGAGTCTAGCCGTAATGAGCAGTTCTTC
>-|TRBJ2-2|TRBD1|TRBV5-1
CASSGQGAPQPTGELFF
TGCGCCAGCAGCGGACAGGGGGCGCCCCAACCCACCGGGGAGCTGTTTTTT
>-|TRBJ1-6|-|TRBV10-3
CAISEPGSNSPLHF
TGTGCCATCAGTGAGCCGGGTTCCAATTCACCCCTCCACTTT
>-|TRBJ2-5|-|TRBV11-2
CASSLVPRPGQETQYF
TGTGCCAGCAGCTTAGTTCCGCGCCCCGGGCAAGAGACCCAGTACTTC
>-|TRBJ2-5|TRBD2|TRBV7-2
CASTPAGTSGEGTQYF
TGTGCCAGCACACCCGCCGGGACTAGCGGGGAGGGGACCCAGTACTTC
>-|TRBJ1-4|-|TRBV7-8
CASSRQSEKLFF
TGTGCCAGCAGCCGTCAGTCCGAAAAACTGTTTTTT
>once|TRBJ1-5|-|TRBV4-1
CASSQRDKASGNQPQHF
TGCGCCAGCAGCCAAAGGGACAAGGCCTCAGGCAATCAGCCCCAGCATTTT
>-|TRBJ2-7|TRBD2|TRBV5-4
CASSLHASGSSYEQYF
TGTGCCAGCAGCTTACATGCTAGCGGCTCTAGCTACGAGCAGTACTTC
>-|TRBJ1-2|-|TRBV5-6
CASSEKGFGGYTF
TGTGCCAGCAGCGAGAAAGGATTTGGGGGCTACACCTTC
>-|TRBJ1-2|-|TRBV5-6
CASSSARYGYTF
TGTGCCAGCAGCTCCGCCCGATATGGCTACACCTTC
>-|TRBJ2-3|-|TRBV10-1
CASSDLATQITDTQYF
TGCGCCAGCAGTGATCTGGCTACCCAGATCACAGATACGCAGTATTTT
>-|TRBJ2-1|-|TRBV6-4
CASSDSFWSNEQFF
TGTGCCAGCAGTGACTCTTTCTGGAGCAATGAGCAGTTCTTC
>-|TRBJ1-1|-|TRBV19
CASSNLQGYSMNTEAFF
TGTGCCAGTAGTAACCTACAGGGCTATTCCATGAACACTGAAGCTTTCTTT
>-|TRBJ2-1|TRBD2|TRBV18
CASSPPSGRLYNEQFF
TGTGCCAGCTCACCACCAAGCGGGAGGTTATACAATGAGCAGTTCTTC
>-|TRBJ2-7|TRBD1|TRBV6-5
CASSPRDRYYEQYF
TGTGCCAGCAGCCCTCGGGACAGATACTACGAGCAGTACTTC
>-|TRBJ2-7|TRBD1|TRBV7-6
CASSLARTGGRNEQYF
TGTGCCAGCAGCTTAGCGCGGACAGGGGGTCGCAACGAGCAGTACTTC
>-|TRBJ2-7|-|TRBV7-2
CASSLAYPYEQYF
TGTGCCAGCAGCTTAGCCTACCCCTACGAGCAGTACTTC
>-|TRBJ2-2|-|TRBV18
CASSPQPREGGGELFF
TGTGCCAGCTCACCACAACCCAGGGAAGGAGGCGGGGAGCTGTTTTTT
>-|TRBJ1-1|-|TRBV28
CAADGAMNTEAFF
TGTGCCGCAGACGGTGCTATGAACACTGAAGCTTTCTTT
>-|TRBJ2-1|-|TRBV19
CASTPGQGSVEQFF
TGTGCCAGTACCCCCGGGCAGGGTTCCGTTGAGCAGTTCTTC
>-|TRBJ2-7|TRBD2|TRBV7-2
CASSFSGSYEQYF
TGTGCCAGCAGCTTTAGCGGGAGCTACGAGCAGTACTTC
>-|TRBJ1-1|-|TRBV7-2
CASSFTGKVGTEAFF
TGTGCCAGCAGCTTTACAGGGAAGGTGGGCACTGAAGCTTTCTTT
>-|TRBJ2-7|TRBD1|TRBV6-5
CASNTRQGPYEQYF
TGTGCCAGCAATACAAGACAGGGCCCCTACGAGCAGTACTTC
>-|TRBJ2-5|TRBD1|TRBV19
CASSGRQGAETQYF
TGTGCCAGTAGTGGACGACAGGGGGCGGAGACCCAGTACTTC